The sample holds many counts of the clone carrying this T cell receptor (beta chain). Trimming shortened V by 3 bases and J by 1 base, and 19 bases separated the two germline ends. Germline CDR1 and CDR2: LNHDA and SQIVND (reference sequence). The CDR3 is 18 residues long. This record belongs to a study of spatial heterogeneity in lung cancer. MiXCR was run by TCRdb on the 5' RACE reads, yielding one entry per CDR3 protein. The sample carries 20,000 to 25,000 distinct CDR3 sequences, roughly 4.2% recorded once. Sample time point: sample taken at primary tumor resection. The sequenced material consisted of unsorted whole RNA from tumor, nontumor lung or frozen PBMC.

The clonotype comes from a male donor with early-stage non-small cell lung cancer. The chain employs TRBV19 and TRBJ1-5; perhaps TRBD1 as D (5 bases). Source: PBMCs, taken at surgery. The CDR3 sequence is CASSINRTIAWSNQPQHF. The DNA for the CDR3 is TGTGCCAGTAGTATCAACAGGACAATAGCTTGGAGCAATCAGCCCCAGCATTTT.